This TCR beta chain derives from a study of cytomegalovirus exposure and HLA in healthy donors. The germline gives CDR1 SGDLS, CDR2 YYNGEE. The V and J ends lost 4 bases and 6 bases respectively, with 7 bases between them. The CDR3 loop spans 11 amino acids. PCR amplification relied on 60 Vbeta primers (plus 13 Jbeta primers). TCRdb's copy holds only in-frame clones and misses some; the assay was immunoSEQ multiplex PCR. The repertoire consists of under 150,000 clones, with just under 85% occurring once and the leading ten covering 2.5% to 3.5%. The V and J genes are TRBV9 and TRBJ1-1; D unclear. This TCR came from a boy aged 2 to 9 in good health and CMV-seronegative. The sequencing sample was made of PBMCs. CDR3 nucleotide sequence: TGTGCCAGCAGCTTAGGAGCTGAAGCTTTCTTT. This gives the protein CASSLGAEAFF. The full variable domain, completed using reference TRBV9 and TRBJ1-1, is DSGVTQTPKHLITATGQRVTLRCSPRSGDLSVYWYQQSLDQGLQFLIQYYNGEERAKGNILERFSAQQFPDLHSELNLSSLELGDSALYFCASSLGAEAFFGQGTRLTVV.